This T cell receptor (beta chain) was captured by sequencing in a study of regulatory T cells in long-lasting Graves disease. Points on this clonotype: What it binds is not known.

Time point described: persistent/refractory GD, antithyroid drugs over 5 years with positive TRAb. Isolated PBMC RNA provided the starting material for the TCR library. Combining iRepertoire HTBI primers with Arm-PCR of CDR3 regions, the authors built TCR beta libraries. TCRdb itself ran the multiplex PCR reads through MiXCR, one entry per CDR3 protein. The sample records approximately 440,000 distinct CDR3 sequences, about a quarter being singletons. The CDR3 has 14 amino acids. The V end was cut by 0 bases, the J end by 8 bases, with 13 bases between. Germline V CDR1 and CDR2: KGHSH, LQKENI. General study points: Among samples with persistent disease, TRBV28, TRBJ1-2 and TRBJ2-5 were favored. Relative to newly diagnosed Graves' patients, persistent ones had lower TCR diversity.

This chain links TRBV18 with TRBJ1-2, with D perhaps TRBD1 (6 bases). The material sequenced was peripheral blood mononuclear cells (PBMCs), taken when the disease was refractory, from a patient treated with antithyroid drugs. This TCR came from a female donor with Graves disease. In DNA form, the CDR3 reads TGTGCCAGCTCACCACCGCAGACCGGGACAGGCTACACCTTC. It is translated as CASSPPQTGTGYTF.